These 11 T cell receptor beta chains originate from one sample sequenced in a study of human T cells and chemical hapten exposure. Treatment reported: therapeutic diphenylcyclopropenone sensitization with weekly scalp DPC. In the library, unique molecular identifiers were attached to individual cDNA molecules. TCRdb re-analysed the reads in MiXCR, keeping a single row per CDR3 protein. The data contain roughly 4,100 distinct CDR3 sequences, about 50% of them singletons. Sequenced material: whole blood, taken before DPC sensitization or 2, 6, or about 24 weeks after (not recorded which). The receptors shown here come from an adult with alopecia areata. Some clones in this sample may be carry-over from other donors' samples. This table probably holds off-target reads from a library built for another chain.

The rearrangement uses TRBV5-1 and TRBJ2-1; the match to TRBD2 covers 13 bases. The CDR3 is 19 amino acids. Germline V gene sequence: CDR1 SGHRS, CDR2 YFSETQ. Germline trimming cut 3 bases from V and 0 bases from J; bases unmatched to any gene: 9. Here the CDR3 reads CASSSPGLAGSGSYNEQFF. The CDR3 DNA follows: TGCGCCAGCAGCTCCCCGGGACTAGCGGGGTCTGGCTCCTACAATGAGCAGTTCTTC. Looking up the rest from reference TRBV5-1 and TRBJ2-1 gives the full variable domain: KAGVTQTPRYLIKTRGQQVTLSCSPISGHRSVSWYQQTPGQGLQFLFEYFSETQRNKGNFPGRFSGRQFSNSRSEMNVSTLELGDSALYLCASSSPGLAGSGSYNEQFFGPGTRLTVL.

V gene TRBV12-5 combines with J gene TRBJ2-5, with a possible D match to TRBD1 (5 bases). Germline-derived CDR1 and CDR2 are LGHNT and FRNRAP. V lost 11 bases and J lost 1, with 11 bases in between. This CDR3 has 12 amino acids. The CDR3 reads CARTGAQETQYF. The CDR3 nucleotides are TGTGCTCGAACAGGTGCCCAAGAGACCCAGTACTTC.

This clonotype was counted once. The chain recombines TRBV10-2 with TRBJ2-2, with TRBD2 matching over 9 bases. The length of the CDR3 is 18 residues. Germline values: CDR1 WSHSY, CDR2 SAAADI. After removal of 7 bases from V and 0 bases from J, the junction contained 12 bases not matched to a gene. This CDR3 reads CASTQTSGASANTGELFF. The CDR3 DNA reads TGCGCCAGCACCCAGACTAGCGGAGCAAGCGCGAACACCGGGGAGCTGTTTTTT.

A few counts support this clonotype. V gene TRBV29-1 combines with J gene TRBJ2-5, with a possible D match to TRBD1 (6 bases). Germline assignment: CDR1 SQVTM and CDR2 ANQGSEA. The CDR3 runs 13 residues. Trimming took off 5 bases at V and 5 bases at J, with 15 bases between the two ends. The chain's CDR3 is CSVSLLQGETQYF. The CDR3 DNA sequence: TGCAGCGTTTCACTTCTGCAGGGGGAGACCCAGTACTTC.

The chain has TRBV29-1 and TRBJ2-1, with 7 bases fitting TRBD2. The germline gives CDR1 SQVTM, CDR2 ANQGSEA. With V trimmed by 5 bases and J by 5 bases, 6 bases remained unmatched. The CDR3 is 13 residues long. The DNA of the CDR3 is TGCAGCGTTCCCGACCGGGGGGACAATGAGCAGTTCTTC. Amino acids: CSVPDRGDNEQFF.

This clonotype turned up a few times. The chain links TRBV20-1 to TRBJ2-4; D not resolved. V was cut by 2 bases and J by 0 bases, with 11 bases left in between. The CDR3 is made up of 15 amino acids. Germline V gene data show CDR1 as DFQATT and CDR2 as SNEGSKA (reference sequence). In DNA, the CDR3 is TGCAGTGCTAGACCACAGACTCTAGCCAAAAACATTCAGTACTTC. Its translation is CSARPQTLAKNIQYF.

The chain couples TRBV28 to TRBJ2-1; 8 nucleotides match TRBD2. The length of the CDR3 is 14 residues. V lost 8 bases, J lost 0 bases, and 3 bases stayed unmatched. Per the germline V gene, CDR1 is MDHEN and CDR2 is SYDVKM. Here the CDR3 DNA reads TGTGCCAGCCTGCGGGAGGACTCCTACAATGAGCAGTTCTTC. This translates into CASLREDSYNEQFF.

This clonotype came up a few times. The genes are TRBV11-2 and TRBJ2-3, with no clear D. The CDR3 runs 15 residues. Germline V gene sequence: CDR1 SGHAT, CDR2 FQNNGV. Trimming removed 2 bases from V and 6 bases from J, with 15 bases in between. DNA for the CDR3: TGTGCCAGCAGCTTATATCCCACAATATACGATACGCAGTATTTT. Residues: CASSLYPTIYDTQYF. The whole variable domain, remainder taken from reference TRBV11-2 and TRBJ2-3, is EAGVAQSPRYKIIEKRQSVAFWCNPISGHATLYWYQQILGQGPKLLIQFQNNGVVDDSQLPKDRFSAERLKGVDSTLKIQPAKLEDSAVYLCASSLYPTIYDTQYFGPGTRLTVL.

This clonotype appeared once. CDR3 sequence reads: CASSRTGQMTYEQYF. The DNA of the CDR3 is TGTGCCAGCAGTAGGACGGGACAGATGACCTACGAGCAGTACTTC. J is TRBJ2-7 and V is TRBV6-5; 7 positions agree with TRBD1. Germline V lookup: CDR1 MNHEY, CDR2 SVGAGI. V gave up 5 bases and J gave up 2 bases; unmatched junction bases: 9. The CDR3 extends over 15 amino acids.

The V call is TRBV6-1, the J call TRBJ1-1, with D possibly being TRBD1 (5 bases). V was shortened by 3 bases and J by 0 bases, with 8 bases between the two germline ends. Germline V CDR1 and CDR2: MNHNS, SASEGT. The length of the CDR3 is 14 residues. The CDR3 nucleotides read TGTGCCAGCAGTGAGAGGGGATTGAACACTGAAGCTTTCTTT. This sequence encodes CASSERGLNTEAFF.

J is TRBJ2-7 and V is TRBV3-2; no check of the table's D call, TRBD2, against the DNA was made. TRBV3-2 is a recognized pseudogene. The CDR3 length is 17 residues. The chain's CDR3 is CASSQGLAGGPPYEQYF. DNA for the CDR3: TGTGCCAGCAGCCAAGGCCTAGCGGGGGGGCCCCCCTACGAGCAGTACTTC.